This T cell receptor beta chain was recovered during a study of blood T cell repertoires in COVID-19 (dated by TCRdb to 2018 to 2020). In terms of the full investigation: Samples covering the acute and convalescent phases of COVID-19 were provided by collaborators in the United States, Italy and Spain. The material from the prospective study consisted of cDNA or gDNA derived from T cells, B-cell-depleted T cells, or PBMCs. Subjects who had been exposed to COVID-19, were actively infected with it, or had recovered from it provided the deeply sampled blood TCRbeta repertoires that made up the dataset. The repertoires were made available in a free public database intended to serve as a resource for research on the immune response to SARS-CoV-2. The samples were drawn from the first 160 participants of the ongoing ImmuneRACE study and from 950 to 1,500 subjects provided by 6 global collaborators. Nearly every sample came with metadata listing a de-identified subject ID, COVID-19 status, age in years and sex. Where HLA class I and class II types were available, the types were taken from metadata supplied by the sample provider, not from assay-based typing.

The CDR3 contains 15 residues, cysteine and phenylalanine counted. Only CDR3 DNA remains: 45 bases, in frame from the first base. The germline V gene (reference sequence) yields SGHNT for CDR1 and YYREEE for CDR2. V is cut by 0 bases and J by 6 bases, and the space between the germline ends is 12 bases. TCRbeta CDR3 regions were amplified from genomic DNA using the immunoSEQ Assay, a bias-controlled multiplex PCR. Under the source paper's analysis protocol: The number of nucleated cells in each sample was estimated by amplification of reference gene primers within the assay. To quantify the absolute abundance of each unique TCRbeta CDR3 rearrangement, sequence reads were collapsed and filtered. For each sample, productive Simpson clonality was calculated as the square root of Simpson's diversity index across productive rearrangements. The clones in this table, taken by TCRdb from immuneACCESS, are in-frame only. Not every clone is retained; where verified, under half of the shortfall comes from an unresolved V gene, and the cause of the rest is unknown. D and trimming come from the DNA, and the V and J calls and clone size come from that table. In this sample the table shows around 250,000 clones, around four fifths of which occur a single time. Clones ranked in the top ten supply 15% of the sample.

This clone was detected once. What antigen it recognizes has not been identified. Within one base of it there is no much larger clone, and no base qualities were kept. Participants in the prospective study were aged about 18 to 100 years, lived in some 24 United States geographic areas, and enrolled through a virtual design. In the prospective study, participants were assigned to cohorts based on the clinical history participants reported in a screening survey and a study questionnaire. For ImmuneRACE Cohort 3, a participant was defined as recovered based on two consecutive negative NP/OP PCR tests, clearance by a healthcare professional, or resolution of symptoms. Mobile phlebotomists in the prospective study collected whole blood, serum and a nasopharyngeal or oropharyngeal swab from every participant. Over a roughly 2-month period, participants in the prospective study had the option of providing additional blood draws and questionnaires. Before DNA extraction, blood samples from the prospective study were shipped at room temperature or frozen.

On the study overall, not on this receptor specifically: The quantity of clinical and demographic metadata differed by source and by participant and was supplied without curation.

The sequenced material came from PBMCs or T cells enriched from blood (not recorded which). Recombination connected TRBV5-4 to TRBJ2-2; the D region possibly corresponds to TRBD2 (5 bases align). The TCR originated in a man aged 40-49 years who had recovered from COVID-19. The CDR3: CASSLDRVGAGELFF. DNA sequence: TGTGCCAGCAGCTTGGACAGAGTCGGGGCCGGGGAGCTGTTTTTT.